This T cell receptor beta chain came from a study of shared clonotypes between healthy human individuals. Concerning this clone: Its antigen is not known.

Terminally differentiated effector memory CD45RA+ cells were left out of the naive CD8 fraction, which was CD45RO-negative and positively selected for CCR7. Caucasian adults residing in Nashville, Tennessee made up all the donors. CDR1 MGHRA and CDR2 YSYEKL come from the germline V gene. V was shortened by 1 base and J by 3 bases, with 9 bases between the two germline ends. This CDR3 spans 15 amino acids. General study findings and limits: Naive subsets tended to show greater estimated richness than memory subsets.

Some clones are missing from TCRdb's copy, which holds only in-frame ones; the method was immunoSEQ multiplex PCR. The table lists about 1,900,000 clones, just under 95% of them singletons. The sample comprised naive CD8+ T cells sorted from blood. The genes are TRBV4-1 and TRBJ2-2; D is unresolved. This TCR came from a man aged 18 to 29 in good health. DNA of the CDR3: TGCGCCAGCAGCCAAGGCTGGGCGGACACCGGGGAGCTGTTTTTT. Amino acid sequence: CASSQGWADTGELFF.